This TCR beta chain was profiled in a study of T cell responses to AZD1222 COVID-19 vaccine. Germline loops: CDR1 SGHDT, CDR2 YYEEEE. V dropped 5 bases and J dropped 6 bases, with 17 bases sitting between them. CDR3 length: 14 residues. Comment on this clone: Its antigen is currently unknown.

Assay used: immunoSEQ multiplex PCR; TCRdb lists only in-frame clones, some missing. The table shows 90,000 or so clones, with 70% to 90% occurring only once. Study outcomes and limitations: Spike-specific TCRs gained breadth and depth after people received two AZD1222 doses.

The chain combines TRBV5-6 with TRBJ1-1; tentatively, D is TRBD1 (5 bases). This TCR was sampled from an adult in good health. The specimen comprised peripheral blood, sampled on day 0 of AZD1222 vaccination. CDR3 sequence (DNA): TGTGCCAGCAGATACAAGGGGTCGATCGCTGAAGCTTTCTTT. It translates to CASRYKGSIAEAFF.